This T cell receptor beta chain was retrieved from a study of glioma-infiltrating T cells. Looking at the study overall: Low-grade gliomas were grade II; glioblastomas were grade IV at initial diagnosis. Presurgical dexamethasone in glioma patients lasted six or fewer days. Approximately 990,000 peripheral T cells were targeted at roughly 4.5- to 10-fold coverage. Study-level points and caveats: Tissue-blood divergence was below expectation in non-neoplastic patients, above in gliomas.

The germline CDR1 and CDR2 sequences are DFQATT and SNEGSKA (reference sequence). The CDR3 is 14 amino acids. The J segment lost 4 bases and the V segment lost 6 bases, leaving 9 bases of the junction unmatched. As regards this clonotype: What it binds is unknown. A much larger clone differs from this one at a single base, so this may be a read error. The CDR3 ends on some other residue instead of the conserved phenylalanine or tryptophan, so this is likely a read error.

Using RNA template, CDR3s of TCR alpha and beta were amplified with iRepertoire arm-PCR. MiXCR was run by TCRdb on the multiplex PCR reads, yielding one entry per CDR3 protein. The sample records a few hundred thousand distinct CDR3 sequences, about two fifths being singletons. The sequencing sample was made of glioma tissue, nonneoplastic brain tissue, or PBMCs (not recorded which). The sequence derives from a human donor with low-grade glioma or glioblastoma, undergoing nonglioma brain surgery, or in good health (not recorded which). The V and J genes are TRBV20-1 and TRBJ2-1; 7 nucleotides align to TRBD1. The CDR3 here is CSAPGQWGYNEQFL. The CDR3 coding sequence is TGCAGTGCCCCGGGACAGTGGGGGTACAATGAGCAGTTCCTC.